The following is a TCR beta chain sequence with its context. The antigen is not known. This entry is derived from a study of blood T cells in healthy people across ages. Study as a whole: With template switching, about one barcoded beta molecule was captured per two T cells.

Germline assignment: CDR1 SEHNR and CDR2 FQNEAQ (reference sequence). The CDR3 has 14 residues. Between the trimmed V and J ends, which lost 1 base and 6 bases, there was a span of 13 bases. A J-beta primer mix and a sample-barcoded 5' primer were used in a second PCR of about 7 to 12 cycles. CDR3-containing paired-end reads numbering at least 3 million came from each sample. TCRdb used MiXCR to reprocess the 5' RACE reads, holding one entry per CDR3 protein. The repertoire has fewer than 2,000,000 distinct CDR3 sequences, around 40% of them found once; the top ten carry 20% to 25%. Overall study findings and caveats: Both higher diversity and more naive CD4+ cells marked long-lived donors when set against aged donors. Strong correlation was found linking TCR beta diversity to naive T cell percentage.

The chain employs TRBV7-9 and TRBJ2-7; possible D gene TRBD2, 6 bases. Input material: blood. The TCR comes from a human donor in good health. CDR3 DNA: TGTGCCAGCAGCTTAGGACTAGATGGGGCCGAGCAGTACTTC. This sequence encodes CASSLGLDGAEQYF.